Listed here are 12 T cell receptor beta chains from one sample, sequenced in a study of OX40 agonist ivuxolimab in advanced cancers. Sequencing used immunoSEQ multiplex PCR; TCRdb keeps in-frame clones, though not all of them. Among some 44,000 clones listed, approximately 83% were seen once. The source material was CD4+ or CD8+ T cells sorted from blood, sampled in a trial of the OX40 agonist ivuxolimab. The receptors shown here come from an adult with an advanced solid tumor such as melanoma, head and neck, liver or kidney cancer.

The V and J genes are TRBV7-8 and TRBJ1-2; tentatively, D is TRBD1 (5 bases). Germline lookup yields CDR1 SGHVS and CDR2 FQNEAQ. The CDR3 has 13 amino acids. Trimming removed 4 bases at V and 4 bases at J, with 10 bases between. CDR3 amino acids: CASSSFDSYGYTF. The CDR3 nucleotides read TGTGCCAGCAGCTCCTTCGACAGCTATGGCTACACCTTC. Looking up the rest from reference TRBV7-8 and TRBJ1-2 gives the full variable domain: GAGVSQSPRYKVAKRGQDVALRCDPISGHVSLFWYQQALGQGPEFLTYFQNEAQLDKSGLPSDRFFAERPEGSVSTLKIQRTQQEDSAVYLCASSSFDSYGYTFGSGTRLTVV.

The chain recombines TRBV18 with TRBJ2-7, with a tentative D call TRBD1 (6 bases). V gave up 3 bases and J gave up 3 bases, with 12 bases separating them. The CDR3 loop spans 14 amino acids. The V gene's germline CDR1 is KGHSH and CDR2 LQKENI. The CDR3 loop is CASSPRTEIYEQYF. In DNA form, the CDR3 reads TGTGCCAGCTCACCTCGGACAGAGATCTACGAGCAGTACTTC. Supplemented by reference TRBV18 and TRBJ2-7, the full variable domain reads NAGVMQNPRHLVRRRGQEARLRCSPMKGHSHVYWYRQLPEEGLKFMVYLQKENIIDESGMPKERFSAEFPKEGPSILRIQQVVRGDSAAYFCASSPRTEIYEQYFGPGTRLTVT.

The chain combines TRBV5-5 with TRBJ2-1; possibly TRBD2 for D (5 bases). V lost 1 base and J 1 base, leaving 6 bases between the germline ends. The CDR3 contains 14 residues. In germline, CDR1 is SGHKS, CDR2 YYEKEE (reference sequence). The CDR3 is CASSLRGSYNEQFF. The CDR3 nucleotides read TGTGCCAGCAGCTTGCGGGGTTCCTACAATGAGCAGTTCTTC.

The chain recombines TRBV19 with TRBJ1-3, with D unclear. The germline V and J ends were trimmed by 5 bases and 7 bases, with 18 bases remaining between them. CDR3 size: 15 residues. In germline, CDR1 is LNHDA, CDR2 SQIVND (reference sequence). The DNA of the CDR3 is TGTGCCAGTAGTTTCACGGTTGGAGGTGGTAACACCATATATTTT. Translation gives CASSFTVGGGNTIYF.

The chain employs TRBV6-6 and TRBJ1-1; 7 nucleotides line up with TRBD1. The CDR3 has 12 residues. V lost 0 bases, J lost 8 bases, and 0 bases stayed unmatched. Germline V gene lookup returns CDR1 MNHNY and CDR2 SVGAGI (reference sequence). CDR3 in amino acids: CASSYSDREAFF. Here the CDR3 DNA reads TGTGCCAGCAGTTACTCGGACAGGGAAGCTTTCTTT.

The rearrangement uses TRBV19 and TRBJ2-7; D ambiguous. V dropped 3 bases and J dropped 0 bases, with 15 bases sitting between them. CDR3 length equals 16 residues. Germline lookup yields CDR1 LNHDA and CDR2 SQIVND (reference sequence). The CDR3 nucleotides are TGTGCCAGTAGTATTGATGCGTCTTCAAGCTCCTACGAGCAGTACTTC. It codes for CASSIDASSSSYEQYF.

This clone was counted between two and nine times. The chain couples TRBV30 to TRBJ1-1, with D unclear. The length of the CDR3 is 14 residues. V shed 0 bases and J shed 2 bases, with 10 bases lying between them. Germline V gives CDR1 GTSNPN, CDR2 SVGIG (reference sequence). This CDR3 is CAWSVVGVNTEAFF. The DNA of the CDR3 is TGTGCCTGGAGTGTAGTCGGGGTTAACACTGAAGCTTTCTTT. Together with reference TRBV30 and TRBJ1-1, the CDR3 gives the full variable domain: SQTIHQWPATLVQPVGSPLSLECTVEGTSNPNLYWYRQAAGRGLQLLFYSVGIGQISSEVPQNLSASRPQDRQFILSSKKLLLSDSGFYLCAWSVVGVNTEAFFGQGTRLTVV.

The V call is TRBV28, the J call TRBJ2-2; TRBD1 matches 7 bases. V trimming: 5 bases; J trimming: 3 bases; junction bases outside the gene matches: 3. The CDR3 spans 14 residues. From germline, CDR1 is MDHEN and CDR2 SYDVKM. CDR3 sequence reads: CASSITGDTGELFF. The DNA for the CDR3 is TGTGCCAGCAGTATTACAGGGGACACCGGGGAGCTGTTTTTT.

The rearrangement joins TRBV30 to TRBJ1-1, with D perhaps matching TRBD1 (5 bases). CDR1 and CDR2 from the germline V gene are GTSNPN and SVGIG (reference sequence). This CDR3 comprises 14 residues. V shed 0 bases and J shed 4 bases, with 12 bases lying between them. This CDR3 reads CAWSVLWGSTEAFF. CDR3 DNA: TGTGCCTGGAGTGTACTATGGGGGTCCACTGAAGCTTTCTTT.

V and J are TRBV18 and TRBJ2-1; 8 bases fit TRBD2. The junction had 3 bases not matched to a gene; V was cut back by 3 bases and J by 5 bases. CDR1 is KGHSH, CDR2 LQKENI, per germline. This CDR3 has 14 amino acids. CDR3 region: CASSPGLADNEQFF. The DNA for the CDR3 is TGTGCCAGCTCACCTGGACTAGCCGACAATGAGCAGTTCTTC.

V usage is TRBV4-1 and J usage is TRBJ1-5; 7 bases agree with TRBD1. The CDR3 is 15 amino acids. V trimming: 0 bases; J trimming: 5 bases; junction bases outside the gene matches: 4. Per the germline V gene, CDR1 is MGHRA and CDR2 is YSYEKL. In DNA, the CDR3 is TGCGCCAGCAGCCAAGACGGACAGGCATATCAGCCCCAGCATTTT. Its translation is CASSQDGQAYQPQHF.

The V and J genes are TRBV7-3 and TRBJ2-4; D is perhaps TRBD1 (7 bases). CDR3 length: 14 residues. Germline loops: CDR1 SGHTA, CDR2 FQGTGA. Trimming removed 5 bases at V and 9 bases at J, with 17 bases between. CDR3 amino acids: CASSATRQGGIQYF. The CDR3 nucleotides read TGTGCCAGCAGCGCCACGCGGCAGGGGGGCATTCAGTACTTC.